These 24 T cell receptor beta chains were all obtained from the same sample, sequenced in a study of blood T cell repertoires in COVID-19. Sequenced by immunoSEQ multiplex PCR; TCRdb stores in-frame clones only, minus some. The table shows 150,000 to 200,000 clones, with around 87% occurring only once. Material for sequencing was peripheral blood. Receptors originate from a woman under 30 who had recovered from COVID-19.

V is TRBV12-2 and J is TRBJ1-1. TRBV12-2 is reported as a pseudogene. The CDR3 length is 14 residues. This chain's CDR3 is CASRPGTRRVEAFF. The CDR3, as DNA: TGTGCAAGTCGCCCTGGGACTAGGAGGGTTGAAGCTTTCTTT.

This chain connects TRBV7-9 to TRBJ2-7; D is possibly TRBD1 (6 bases). CDR3 size: 12 residues. Germline assignment: CDR1 SEHNR and CDR2 FQNEAQ (reference sequence). V was shortened by 6 bases and J by 6 bases, with 12 bases between the two germline ends. CDR3 bases: TGTGCCAGCAGTTGGGGGCGGTCCGAGCAGTACTTC. As protein: CASSWGRSEQYF. The full variable domain, its missing parts supplied by reference TRBV7-9 and TRBJ2-7, is DTGVSQNPRHKITKRGQNVTFRCDPISEHNRLYWYRQTLGQGPEFLTYFQNEAQLEKSRLLSDRFSAERPKGSFSTLEIQRTEQGDSAMYLCASSWGRSEQYFGPGTRLTVT.

This clone came up once. CDR3 loop: CASSIREGSPLHF. CDR3 sequence (DNA): TGTGCCAGTAGTATACGGGAAGGTTCACCCCTCCACTTT. The chain has TRBV19 and TRBJ1-6; D gene unclear. Germline assignment: CDR1 LNHDA and CDR2 SQIVND (reference sequence). The CDR3 covers 13 residues. The V end lost 2 bases, the J end lost 9 bases, and 8 bases lay between the germline ends.

The chain employs TRBV7-6 and TRBJ2-5; D might be TRBD2 (6 bases). CDR1 and CDR2 from the germline V gene are SGHVS and FNYEAQ. The V end lost 3 bases, the J end lost 4 bases, and 12 bases lay between the germline ends. This CDR3 spans 14 amino acids. The CDR3 DNA is TGTGCCAGCAGCTTGAATGGAGGGGCAGAGACCCAGTACTTC. Translated, it gives CASSLNGGAETQYF.

The chain couples TRBV5-6 to TRBJ1-3, with a possible D match to TRBD1 (6 bases). Germline V gives CDR1 SGHDT, CDR2 YYEEEE. V lost 4 bases and J lost 2, with 13 bases in between. The CDR3 spans 15 residues. CDR3 protein: CASSGTDRPGNTIYF. CDR3 DNA: TGTGCCAGCAGCGGAACGGACAGACCTGGAAACACCATATATTTT.

This clone was seen just once. This sample includes further DNA sequences coding for the same CDR3. The chain carries TRBV6-5 and TRBJ2-1; 11 bases are a match to TRBD2. Germline V lookup: CDR1 MNHEY, CDR2 SVGAGI. The CDR3 loop spans 15 amino acids. V lost 6 bases, J lost 4 bases, and 5 bases stayed unmatched. The CDR3 sequence: CASSLAGGPYNEQFF. In DNA form, the CDR3 reads TGTGCCAGCAGCTTAGCGGGGGGGCCGTACAATGAGCAGTTCTTC.

V is TRBV11-2 and J is TRBJ2-1, with TRBD2 matching 8 bases. CDR3 length: 17 amino acids. V was pared by 1 base and J by 12 bases, with 17 bases of the junction left unmatched. CDR1 is SGHAT, CDR2 FQNNGV, per germline. In DNA form, the CDR3 reads TGTGCCAGCAGCTTAGCCCCGGAAGCGGGGGCCCGCCGGGGGCAGTTCTTC. Translation: CASSLAPEAGARRGQFF.

V and J are TRBV6-5 and TRBJ1-1; 8 nucleotides align to TRBD1. The CDR3 is made up of 14 amino acids. The junction had 3 bases not matched to a gene; V was cut back by 5 bases and J by 1 base. Germline CDR1 and CDR2: MNHEY and SVGAGI. CDR3: CASSLDRANTEAFF. The CDR3 coding sequence is TGTGCCAGCAGTCTGGACAGGGCGAACACTGAAGCTTTCTTT.

The rearrangement uses TRBV5-5 and TRBJ1-5; a weak D match, TRBD1 (5 bases). Germline assignment: CDR1 SGHKS and CDR2 YYEKEE (reference sequence). Trimming shortened V by 3 bases and J by 0 bases, and 16 bases separated the two germline ends. The CDR3 length is 17 residues. CDR3 sequence: CASSWGRGPDSNQPQHF. The CDR3 DNA reads TGTGCCAGCAGCTGGGGCAGAGGACCGGATAGCAATCAGCCCCAGCATTTT.

The rearrangement uses TRBV7-6 and TRBJ2-3; a possible D gene is TRBD1 (5 bases). Deletions cut 7 bases from V and 0 bases from J, with 11 bases between. The CDR3 has 14 amino acids. Germline CDR1 is SGHVS and CDR2 is FNYEAQ. CDR3 loop: CASTPTASTDTQYF. The DNA for the CDR3 is TGTGCCAGCACCCCGACAGCTAGCACAGATACGCAGTATTTT.

The V gene is TRBV6-5, the J gene TRBJ2-2; D ambiguous. Trimming pared 6 bases from V and 4 bases from J, leaving 15 bases between. The germline V gene encodes CDR1 MNHEY and CDR2 SVGAGI. The CDR3 is made up of 15 amino acids. The CDR3 region is CASSFPPVSTGELFF. The CDR3 DNA reads as TGTGCCAGCAGCTTCCCCCCTGTGAGCACCGGGGAGCTGTTTTTT.

The chain employs TRBV5-1 and TRBJ1-1; perhaps TRBD1 as D (6 bases). The CDR3 is made up of 15 amino acids. V lost 4 bases, J lost 5 bases, and 18 bases lay in between. Germline assignment: CDR1 SGHRS and CDR2 YFSETQ. In DNA, the CDR3 is TGCGCCAGCAGCCACCCCCGCTCAGGGGATACTGAAGCTTTCTTT. It codes for CASSHPRSGDTEAFF.

CDR3 amino acids: CASKWVSGGYNEQFF. As DNA, the CDR3 is TGTGCCAGTAAATGGGTCAGCGGGGGGTACAATGAGCAGTTCTTC. This chain connects TRBV19 to TRBJ2-1, with 9 positions matching TRBD2. This CDR3 has 15 residues. Trimming at V came to 7 bases and at J to 4 bases, leaving 8 bases not matched to a gene. Germline V CDR1 and CDR2: LNHDA, SQIVND (reference sequence).

The chain uses TRBV5-1 and TRBJ2-5; 11 nucleotides align to TRBD2. Germline assignment: CDR1 SGHRS and CDR2 YFSETQ. This CDR3 has 14 amino acids. V gave up 7 bases and J gave up 5 bases; unmatched junction bases: 7. The CDR3 DNA sequence: TGCGCCAGCCGTCCTAGCGGGGGGTTGGAGACCCAGTACTTC. The encoded protein is CASRPSGGLETQYF.

The chain links TRBV27 to TRBJ1-2; D not certain. This CDR3 has 13 residues. Between the trimmed V and J ends, which lost 3 bases and 5 bases, there was a span of 10 bases. CDR1 is MNHEY, CDR2 SMNVEV, per germline (reference sequence). The CDR3 DNA follows: TGTGCCAGCAGTTTCCGGGGAGGGTATGGCTACACCTTC. It is translated as CASSFRGGYGYTF.

The V and J genes are TRBV6-2 or TRBV6-3 and TRBJ2-5, with D possibly TRBD1 on 5 matching bases. Germline V gene data show CDR1 as MNHEY and CDR2 as SVGEGT. The CDR3 spans 15 residues. Trimming stripped 4 bases from V and 3 bases from J, with 15 bases between. The CDR3 coding sequence is TGTGCCAGCAGTTCAATCGACAGAAGGAAAGAGACCCAGTACTTC. Protein sequence: CASSSIDRRKETQYF.

Only one count was recorded for this clone. The chain carries TRBV5-4 and TRBJ1-2; 10 bases match TRBD1. This CDR3 has 15 amino acids. Germline loops: CDR1 SGHNT, CDR2 YYREEE (reference sequence). The J segment lost 3 bases and the V segment lost 2 bases, leaving 4 bases of the junction unmatched. CDR3 in DNA: TGTGCCAGCAGCTTCCGGGACAGGGGACACTATGGCTACACCTTC. Protein: CASSFRDRGHYGYTF. Using reference TRBV5-4 and TRBJ1-2 for the parts outside the CDR3, the full variable domain is ETGVTQSPTHLIKTRGQQVTLRCSSQSGHNTVSWYQQALGQGPQFIFQYYREEENGRGNFPPRFSGLQFPNYSSELNVNALELDDSALYLCASSFRDRGHYGYTFGSGTRLTVV.

The V and J genes are TRBV19 and TRBJ2-7; D is unresolved. CDR1 and CDR2 (germline): LNHDA, SQIVND (reference sequence). This CDR3 contains 16 residues. V was pared by 1 base and J by 0 bases, with 13 bases between. The CDR3 spells CASSIVRQVSSYEQYV. CDR3 nucleotide sequence: TGTGCCAGTAGTATAGTCCGGCAGGTGAGCTCCTACGAGCAGTACGTC.

V usage is TRBV25-1 and J usage is TRBJ1-4, with 7 bases fitting TRBD1. With 8 bases clipped from V and 8 bases from J, the junction kept 11 bases outside the gene matches. CDR1 and CDR2 from the germline V gene are MGHDK and SYGVNS. The CDR3 totals 14 residues. The CDR3 region is CASCPTGSREKLFF. The CDR3 DNA sequence: TGTGCCAGCTGCCCGACAGGGAGTCGGGAAAAACTGTTTTTT. The whole variable domain, remainder taken from reference TRBV25-1 and TRBJ1-4, is EADIYQTPRYLVIGTGKKITLECSQTMGHDKMYWYQQDPGMELHLIHYSYGVNSTEKGDLSSESTVSRIRTEHFPLTLESARPSHTSQYLCASCPTGSREKLFFGSGTQLSVL.

This rearrangement joins TRBV28 to TRBJ2-1, with TRBD2 identical over 10 bases. From germline, CDR1 is MDHEN and CDR2 SYDVKM. This CDR3 has 19 amino acids. With 3 bases clipped from V and 6 bases from J, the junction kept 17 bases outside the gene matches. CDR3 coding DNA: TGTGCCAGCAGTTTTCCCTCTAGCGGGAGCTACGCGTTCGGCAATGAGCAGTTCTTC. Translation gives CASSFPSSGSYAFGNEQFF. Filled out from reference TRBV28 and TRBJ2-1, the complete variable domain reads DVKVTQSSRYLVKRTGEKVFLECVQDMDHENMFWYRQDPGLGLRLIYFSYDVKMKEKGDIPEGYSVSREKKERFSLILESASTNQTSMYLCASSFPSSGSYAFGNEQFFGPGTRLTVL.

The genes are TRBV6-5 and TRBJ2-2; D perhaps matches TRBD2 (6 bases). CDR1 is MNHEY, CDR2 SVGAGI, per germline. This CDR3 comprises 14 residues. The V and J ends lost 10 bases and 2 bases respectively, with 14 bases between them. The CDR3 spells CATRTITNTGELFF. The CDR3 nucleotides are TGTGCCACACGGACTATAACCAACACCGGGGAGCTGTTTTTT.

This rearrangement joins TRBV5-1 to TRBJ1-2; a weak D match, TRBD1 (5 bases). The CDR3 runs to 12 residues. V lost 0 bases to trimming and J lost 8 bases, with 8 bases between them. The V gene's germline CDR1 is SGHRS and CDR2 YFSETQ. The CDR3 loop reads CASSLGREGYTF. In DNA form, the CDR3 reads TGCGCCAGCAGCTTGGGCAGGGAAGGCTACACCTTC.

V and J are TRBV12-3 or TRBV12-4 and TRBJ1-1, with TRBD1 identical over 7 bases. V lost 1 base to trimming and J lost 9 bases; unmatched junction nucleotides: 2. The CDR3 is made up of 12 amino acids. CDR3 residues: CASSLGGGKAFF. In DNA form, the CDR3 reads TGTGCCAGCAGTTTAGGAGGGGGCAAAGCTTTCTTT.

This rearrangement joins TRBV7-2 to TRBJ2-7; TRBD2 agrees at 13 bases. The CDR3 sequence is 19 residues long. The V gene's germline CDR1 is SGHTA and CDR2 FQGNSA. J gave up 0 bases and V 3 bases, and 11 bases lay outside the gene matches. Here the CDR3 reads CASSFTPLTSGGTSYEQYF. The DNA for the CDR3 is TGTGCCAGCAGCTTCACCCCACTGACTAGCGGGGGGACCTCCTACGAGCAGTACTTC.